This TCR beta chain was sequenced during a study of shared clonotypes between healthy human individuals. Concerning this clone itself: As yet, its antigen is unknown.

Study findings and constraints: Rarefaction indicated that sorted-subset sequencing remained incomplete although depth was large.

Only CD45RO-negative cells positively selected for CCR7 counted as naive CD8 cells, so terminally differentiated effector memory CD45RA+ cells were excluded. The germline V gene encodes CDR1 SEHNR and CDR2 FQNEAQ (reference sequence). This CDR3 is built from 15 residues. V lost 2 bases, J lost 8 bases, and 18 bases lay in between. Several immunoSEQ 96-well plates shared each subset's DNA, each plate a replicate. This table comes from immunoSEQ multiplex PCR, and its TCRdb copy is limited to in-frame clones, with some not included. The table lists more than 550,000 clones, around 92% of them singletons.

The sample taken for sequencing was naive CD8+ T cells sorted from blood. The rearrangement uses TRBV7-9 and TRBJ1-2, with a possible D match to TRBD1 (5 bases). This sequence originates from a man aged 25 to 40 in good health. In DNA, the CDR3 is TGTGCCAGCAGCTTAATTGGGGCTCCGATGGAGGGCTACACCTTC. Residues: CASSLIGAPMEGYTF. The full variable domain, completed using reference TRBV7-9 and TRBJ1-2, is DTGVSQNPRHKITKRGQNVTFRCDPISEHNRLYWYRQTLGQGPEFLTYFQNEAQLEKSRLLSDRFSAERPKGSFSTLEIQRTEQGDSAMYLCASSLIGAPMEGYTFGSGTRLTVV.